The present TCR beta chain was sequenced within a study of brain T cells in children with intractable seizures. Overall study findings and caveats: HCMV serostatus was not known, and viral specificity came from CDR3 similarity only.

Germline lookup yields CDR1 LGHDT and CDR2 YNNKEL (reference sequence). The junction had 13 bases not matched to a gene; V was cut back by 3 bases and J by 6 bases. This CDR3 comprises 16 residues. TCRdb's copy holds only in-frame clones and misses some; the assay was immunoSEQ multiplex PCR. Of 340,000 or so clones in the sample, about 94% are singletons; the top ten hold roughly 5.8%. As regards this clone: Its matching antigen is unknown.

Indicated time point: blood from clinic visit 5 months post-surgery; TSC patient then seizure free. Sequencing was limited to surgery cases with top T cell transcript signatures in brain tissue. Pre-surgery treatment included at least one anti-epileptic drug. This receptor was obtained from a boy under three years old with tuberous sclerosis and intractable seizures. This chain links TRBV3-1 (or the pseudogene TRBV3-2) with TRBJ2-5, with 7 bases matching TRBD2. Material: peripheral blood, obtained about 5 months after surgery. The CDR3 DNA reads TGTGCCAGCAGCCAGGTCGGGGGGAGGGGCAGAAAGACCCAGTACTTC. Encoded protein: CASSQVGGRGRKTQYF.